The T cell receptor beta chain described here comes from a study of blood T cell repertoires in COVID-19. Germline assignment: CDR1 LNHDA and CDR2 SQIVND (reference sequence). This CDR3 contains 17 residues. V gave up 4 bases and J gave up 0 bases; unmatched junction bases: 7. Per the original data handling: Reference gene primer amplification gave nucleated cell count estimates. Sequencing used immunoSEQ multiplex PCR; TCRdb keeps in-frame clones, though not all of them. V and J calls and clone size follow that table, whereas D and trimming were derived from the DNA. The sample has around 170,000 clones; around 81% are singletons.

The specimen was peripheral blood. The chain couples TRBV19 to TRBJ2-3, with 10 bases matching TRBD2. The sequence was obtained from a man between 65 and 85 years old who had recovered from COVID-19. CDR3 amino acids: CASSTPSGSRSTDTQYF. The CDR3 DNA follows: TGTGCCAGTAGTACCCCTAGCGGGAGTAGAAGCACAGATACGCAGTATTTT.